The 18 T cell receptor beta chains reported below all come from one sample, sequenced in a study of regulatory T cells in long-lasting Graves disease. Time point reported: persistent/refractory GD, antithyroid drugs over 5 years with positive TRAb. Isolated PBMC RNA provided the starting material for the TCR library. Libraries of TCR beta came from iRepertoire HTBI primers plus Arm-PCR of CDR3 regions. TCRdb called the multiplex PCR reads again in MiXCR, with one record for every CDR3 protein. The top ten hold around 42% of the sample, which has 700,000 or so distinct CDR3 sequences, roughly 30% seen once. The source was peripheral blood mononuclear cells (PBMCs), collected when the disease was refractory, from a patient treated with antithyroid drugs. The receptor source for this set is a female donor with Graves disease.

This clonotype has more than one count but fewer than ten. The chain employs TRBV7-3 and TRBJ2-7, with D perhaps matching TRBD2 (6 bases). This CDR3 is 14 amino acids long. Germline V gene sequence: CDR1 SGHTA, CDR2 FQGTGA. V lost 5 bases and J 2 bases, leaving 13 bases between the germline ends. The CDR3: CASSMTSTPYEQYF. In DNA form, the CDR3 reads TGTGCCAGCAGCATGACTAGTACCCCCTACGAGCAGTACTTC.

This clonotype was seen only a few times. The chain joins TRBV28 to TRBJ1-6, with D tentatively TRBD1 (6 bases). The V gene's germline CDR1 is MDHEN and CDR2 SYDVKM. V was cut by 6 bases and J by 5 bases, with 14 bases left in between. This CDR3 has 15 residues. CDR3 amino acids: CASSPPGAHNSPLHF. The CDR3 coding sequence is TGTGCCAGCAGCCCGCCAGGGGCACATAATTCACCCCTCCACTTT.

The J gene is TRBJ1-1, the V gene TRBV30; D ambiguous. The CDR3 consists of 13 residues. The germline V gene encodes CDR1 GTSNPN and CDR2 SVGIG (reference sequence). Trimming shortened V by 1 base and J by 5 bases, and 11 bases separated the two germline ends. The CDR3 coding sequence is TGTGCCTGGAGTGCCCTCGATGGGACTGAAGCTTTCTTT. Its translation: CAWSALDGTEAFF.

This clonotype came up many times. The gene calls are TRBV11-2 and TRBJ2-5; perhaps TRBD2 as D (5 bases). The V gene's germline CDR1 is SGHAT and CDR2 FQNNGV. The CDR3 sequence is 15 residues long. The V gene lost 1 base and the J gene lost 5 bases, with 14 bases spanning the gap. The CDR3 region has the DNA TGTGCCAGCAGCTTAGGGACTCAGAACCGGGAGACCCAGTACTTC. It encodes CASSLGTQNRETQYF. Using reference TRBV11-2 and TRBJ2-5 for the parts outside the CDR3, the full variable domain is EAGVAQSPRYKIIEKRQSVAFWCNPISGHATLYWYQQILGQGPKLLIQFQNNGVVDDSQLPKDRFSAERLKGVDSTLKIQPAKLEDSAVYLCASSLGTQNRETQYFGPGTRLLVL.

This clonotype has at least ten counts. CDR3 loop: CASTKQGSQETQYF. DNA of the CDR3: TGTGCCAGCACCAAACAGGGTTCACAAGAGACCCAGTACTTC. V usage is TRBV6-1 and J usage is TRBJ2-5, with a tentative D call TRBD1 (6 bases). The V and J ends lost 7 bases and 2 bases respectively, with 14 bases between them. Germline V lookup: CDR1 MNHNS, CDR2 SASEGT. The CDR3 is made up of 14 amino acids.

This clonotype was picked up many times. The chain has TRBV12-3 or TRBV12-4 and TRBJ1-1, with unresolved D. V was shortened by 3 bases and J by 0 bases, with 8 bases between the two germline ends. CDR3 length equals 14 residues. In nucleotides, the CDR3 is TGTGCCAGCAGTTTGCGAAACTTGAACACTGAAGCTTTCTTT. Translated, it gives CASSLRNLNTEAFF.

This clonotype was detected a few times. This rearrangement joins TRBV13 to TRBJ2-7; 8 bases are a match to TRBD2. Germline values: CDR1 PRHDT, CDR2 FYEKMQ (reference sequence). The CDR3 totals 15 residues. J was trimmed by 3 bases and V by 3 bases; bases with no gene match: 7. CDR3 residues: CASSFGLSGSYEQYF. In nucleotides, the CDR3 is TGTGCCAGCAGCTTCGGACTAAGCGGGAGCTACGAGCAGTACTTC.

The sample holds a few counts of this clonotype. The V gene is TRBV30, the J gene TRBJ2-2; D gene ambiguous. The ends were cut back, 3 bases at V and 0 bases at J, with 5 bases in the middle. Per germline, CDR1 GTSNPN and CDR2 SVGIG (reference sequence). This CDR3 region has 13 residues. The CDR3: CAWRGTNTGELFF. CDR3 DNA: TGTGCCTGGAGGGGCACGAACACCGGGGAGCTGTTTTTT.

J is TRBJ1-2 and V is TRBV28; D is perhaps TRBD1 (6 bases). Trimming left V 4 bases short and J 2 bases short, with 11 bases between. The CDR3 totals 14 residues. CDR1 is MDHEN and CDR2 is SYDVKM in the germline V gene. DNA for the CDR3: TGTGCCAGCAGTTCGCCAGGGGAAAACTATGGCTACACCTTC. Amino acid sequence: CASSSPGENYGYTF.

A few counts support this clonotype. This chain joins TRBV6-2 or TRBV6-3 and TRBJ1-3, with D uncertain. This CDR3 has 17 residues. Trimming stripped 2 bases from V and 0 bases from J, with 14 bases between. Germline V gene sequence: CDR1 MNHEY, CDR2 SVGEGT. The CDR3 protein is CASSYGGRTFSGNTIYF. The CDR3 DNA is TGTGCCAGCAGTTACGGTGGCAGAACTTTCTCTGGAAACACCATATATTTT.

V and J are TRBV2 and TRBJ1-3; D remains unclear. Trimming removed 4 bases at V and 0 bases at J, with 10 bases between. Germline-derived CDR1 and CDR2 are SNHLY and FYNNEI. The CDR3 is made up of 15 amino acids. CDR3 bases: TGTGCCAGCAGTGTCGGGGTCCTCTCTGGAAACACCATATATTTT. Protein product: CASSVGVLSGNTIYF.

J is TRBJ1-5 and V is TRBV19; 10 nucleotides agree with TRBD1. The V gene's germline CDR1 is LNHDA and CDR2 SQIVND (reference sequence). V shed 9 bases, J shed 4 bases, and the junction held 6 bases outside the gene matches. The CDR3 extends over 14 amino acids. The CDR3 spells CASSGQGLNQPQHF. As DNA, the CDR3 is TGTGCCAGCTCGGGACAGGGGTTAAATCAGCCCCAGCATTTT.

The chain links TRBV3-1 to TRBJ1-1; TRBD1 matches at 7 bases. The J segment lost 0 bases and the V segment lost 5 bases, leaving 6 bases of the junction unmatched. This CDR3 is 15 amino acids long. From germline, CDR1 is LGHDT and CDR2 YNNKEL (reference sequence). In DNA, the CDR3 is TGTGCCAGCAGCTTTATGGACAGGCTGAACACTGAAGCTTTCTTT. This gives the protein CASSFMDRLNTEAFF.

The rearrangement uses TRBV28 and TRBJ1-6; 7 positions agree with TRBD1. The CDR3 extends over 15 amino acids. After removal of 2 bases from V and 6 bases from J, the junction contained 4 bases not matched to a gene. Per the germline V gene, CDR1 is MDHEN and CDR2 is SYDVKM. CDR3 bases: TGTGCCAGCAGTTTAATGGCAGGGGGTAATTCACCCCTCCACTTT. It encodes CASSLMAGGNSPLHF.

J is TRBJ1-2 and V is TRBV5-1; 7 bases agree with TRBD1. CDR3 size: 14 residues. Germline loops: CDR1 SGHRS, CDR2 YFSETQ. The junction had 8 bases not matched to a gene; V was cut back by 3 bases and J by 6 bases. CDR3 sequence (DNA): TGCGCCAGCAGCTCAACAGGGGAAGGGGATGGCTACACCTTC. It translates to CASSSTGEGDGYTF.

The J gene is TRBJ2-7, the V gene TRBV13, with 8 bases lining up with TRBD2. The CDR3 is 15 amino acids. CDR1 PRHDT and CDR2 FYEKMQ come from the germline V gene (reference sequence). Trimming took 6 bases from V and 6 from J; bases not matched to a gene: 13. The CDR3 loop reads CASSLRREGLVEQYF. The CDR3 DNA follows: TGTGCCAGCAGTCTCCGTCGGGAGGGCCTAGTCGAGCAGTACTTC.

The table lists this clonotype with many counts. V usage is TRBV2 and J usage is TRBJ1-2; 8 nucleotides align to TRBD1. The CDR3 sequence is 13 residues long. CDR1 and CDR2 from the germline V gene are SNHLY and FYNNEI. V lost 4 bases and J lost 6; bases outside the gene matches: 4. The CDR3 sequence: CASSGTGRHGYTF. Here the CDR3 DNA reads TGTGCCAGCAGTGGGACAGGGAGGCATGGCTACACCTTC.

This clonotype was recorded a few times. The chain couples TRBV7-9 to TRBJ2-7, with TRBD2 identical over 11 bases. This CDR3 is built from 15 residues. With 5 bases clipped from V and 4 bases from J, the junction kept 7 bases outside the gene matches. Germline lookup yields CDR1 SEHNR and CDR2 FQNEAQ (reference sequence). The CDR3 spells CASSVSRTSGYEQYF. Here the CDR3 DNA reads TGTGCCAGCAGCGTATCCAGGACTAGCGGGTACGAGCAGTACTTC.